What follows are 19 T cell receptor beta chains derived from one specimen sequenced in a study of T cell repertoires in cytomegalovirus infection. TCRdb processed the reads anew with MiXCR; each CDR3 protein has one entry. The sample carries fewer than 200,000 distinct CDR3 sequences, about a tenth recorded once. The sequencing sample was made of PBMCs. The receptors derive from a human donor in good health (CMV status not recorded). Some clones in this sample may be carry-over from other donors' samples.

Many counts were recorded for this clonotype. The gene calls are TRBV29-1 and TRBJ1-2, with 8 bases matching TRBD1. In germline, CDR1 is SQVTM, CDR2 ANQGSEA. The CDR3 consists of 15 residues. Germline trimming cut 0 bases from V and 2 bases from J; bases unmatched to any gene: 5. DNA of the CDR3: TGCAGCGTTGAAGATGTTCACAGGGGGAACTATGGCTACACCTTC. Encoded protein: CSVEDVHRGNYGYTF.

This clonotype was counted ten times or more. The rearrangement links TRBV6-6 to TRBJ1-5, with 7 bases fitting TRBD1. From germline, CDR1 is MNHNY and CDR2 SVGAGI (reference sequence). There are 15 residues in the CDR3. J lost 7 bases, V lost 0 bases, and 6 bases had no gene match. CDR3 nucleotides: TGTGCCAGCAGTTACTCGACAGGGAGTGGGCAGCCCCAGCATTTT. Translated, it gives CASSYSTGSGQPQHF.

This clonotype has ten or more counts. V usage is TRBV7-9 and J usage is TRBJ2-1, with TRBD1 matching over 9 bases. J was trimmed by 6 bases and V by 5 bases; bases with no gene match: 8. The germline gives CDR1 SEHNR, CDR2 FQNEAQ (reference sequence). The CDR3 loop spans 15 amino acids. CDR3 DNA sequence: TGTGCCAGCAGCCGACCGGGACAGGGTGTCAATGAGCAGTTCTTC. Translating it yields CASSRPGQGVNEQFF.

Details on this clonotype: A much larger clone differs from this one at a single base, so this may be a read error. The CDR3 carries no conserved terminal phenylalanine or tryptophan, so it likely arises from a read error. This sequence joins TRBV4-3 and TRBJ2-2; D is unclear. Germline values: CDR1 LGHNA, CDR2 YSLEER. The ends were cut back, 0 bases at V and 7 bases at J, with 6 bases in the middle. The CDR3 extends over 13 amino acids. The CDR3 reads CASSQEKVGELFI. As DNA, the CDR3 is TGCGCCAGCAGCCAAGAAAAGGTCGGGGAGCTGTTTATT.

This clonotype was counted many times. V and J are TRBV7-2 and TRBJ2-2, with TRBD1 identical over 8 bases. V shed 5 bases, J shed 0 bases, and the junction held 2 bases outside the gene matches. Germline V CDR1 and CDR2: SGHTA, FQGNSA. CDR3 size: 15 residues. The CDR3 DNA reads TGTGCCAGCAGCCGGGACAGGCCGAACACCGGGGAGCTGTTTTTT. Translated: CASSRDRPNTGELFF.

There are many counts of this clonotype. The rearrangement joins TRBV7-8 to TRBJ1-5; D is perhaps TRBD1 (6 bases). V was pared by 1 base and J by 7 bases, with 23 bases between. Germline CDR1 reads SGHVS; CDR2 reads FQNEAQ. CDR3 length: 18 amino acids. CDR3 coding DNA: TGTGCCAGCAGCTTAGAGGGCTTGGGGGCGGCGTTAAGGCAGCCCCAGCATTTT. Amino acid sequence: CASSLEGLGAALRQPQHF.

This clonotype has a count of ten or more. The CDR3 nucleotides read TGTGCCAGTAGTACCTCACAGGTCACGCTAACCGGGGAGCTGTTTTTT. It specifies CASSTSQVTLTGELFF. The gene calls are TRBV19 and TRBJ2-2; D might be TRBD1 (5 bases). Germline V CDR1 and CDR2: LNHDA, SQIVND (reference sequence). V dropped 4 bases and J dropped 5 bases, with 17 bases sitting between them. CDR3 size: 16 residues.

This clonotype was observed at least ten times. V is TRBV20-1 and J is TRBJ2-7; TRBD1 matches 7 bases. Losses at the gene ends were 3 bases for V and 4 bases for J; bases not matched to a gene: 0. The length of the CDR3 is 11 residues. Germline CDR1 DFQATT, CDR2 SNEGSKA (reference sequence). CDR3 sequence (DNA): TGCAGTGCTAGGGGACAGTACGAGCAGTACTTC. Protein: CSARGQYEQYF.

There are many counts of this clonotype. The genes are TRBV12-3 or TRBV12-4 and TRBJ1-1, with D maybe TRBD1 (5 bases). The CDR3 spans 12 residues. V lost 5 bases, J lost 7 bases, and 11 bases lay in between. The CDR3 loop is CASSLPGREAFF. The DNA for the CDR3 is TGTGCCAGCAGTCTCCCGGGACGTGAAGCTTTCTTT.

In its sample, this clonotype was seen many times. The chain joins TRBV28 to TRBJ2-1, with 8 bases matching TRBD2. Germline values: CDR1 MDHEN, CDR2 SYDVKM. The CDR3 contains 15 residues. Trimming at V came to 1 base and at J to 8 bases, leaving 7 bases not matched to a gene. Here the CDR3 DNA reads TGTGCCAGCAGTTTATCCTCCAGCGGGAGAGATGAGCAGTTCTTC. Translated, it gives CASSLSSSGRDEQFF.

This clonotype was recorded at least ten times. The chain combines TRBV7-2 with TRBJ1-2, with D possibly TRBD1 on 5 matching bases. The V gene lost 5 bases and the J gene lost 7 bases, with 20 bases spanning the gap. This CDR3 contains 15 residues. Looked up from germline, CDR1 is SGHTA and CDR2 is FQGNSA. CDR3 bases: TGTGCCAGCAGCCCCAGCCAAGACAGAGTCGCTGGCTACACCTTC. Its translation: CASSPSQDRVAGYTF.

The chain couples TRBV7-2 to TRBJ2-7; 7 bases line up with TRBD2. This CDR3 is built from 13 residues. V was pared by 5 bases and J by 5 bases, with 6 bases of the junction left unmatched. Germline-derived CDR1 and CDR2 are SGHTA and FQGNSA. CDR3: CASSGGGTDEQYF. As DNA, the CDR3 is TGTGCCAGCAGCGGGGGAGGGACTGACGAGCAGTACTTC.

This clonotype was counted many times. The rearrangement joins TRBV23-1 to TRBJ1-2; the match to TRBD1 covers 8 bases. TRBV23-1 is designated an ORF whose function remains uncertain. V was pared by 8 bases and J by 7 bases, with 18 bases of the junction left unmatched. This CDR3 is built from 16 residues. The CDR3 here is CASHTRTGQGIAGYTF. The CDR3 DNA reads TGCGCCAGCCATACTCGAACCGGACAGGGAATAGCTGGCTACACCTTC.

This clonotype came up many times. The rearrangement joins TRBV29-1 to TRBJ2-1, with a weak D call TRBD1 (5 bases). The CDR3 is made up of 13 amino acids. Germline V gene data show CDR1 as SQVTM and CDR2 as ANQGSEA. The V end lost 3 bases, the J end lost 2 bases, and 8 bases lay between the germline ends. CDR3 sequence: CSVDRVAYNEQFF. The CDR3 region has the DNA TGCAGCGTTGACAGGGTAGCCTACAATGAGCAGTTCTTC.

This chain joins TRBV6-6 and TRBJ2-7, with D possibly being TRBD1 (7 bases). Trimming cost V 6 bases and J 2 bases, with 14 bases left between them. The CDR3 is 14 residues long. CDR1 and CDR2 (germline): MNHNY, SVGAGI (reference sequence). CDR3 bases: TGTGCCAGCAGGGAGGGGGCTGGGGCCTACGAGCAGTACTTC. This encodes CASREGAGAYEQYF.

This sequence joins TRBV5-6 and TRBJ2-3; D may correspond to TRBD1 or TRBD2 (7 bases each). Trimming cost V 4 bases and J 4 bases, with 13 bases left between them. There are 14 residues in the CDR3. The germline V gene encodes CDR1 SGHDT and CDR2 YYEEEE. The CDR3 DNA reads as TGTGCCAGCAGCGGGCAGGGGGGGCCAGATACGCAGTATTTT. It specifies CASSGQGGPDTQYF.

This clonotype was recorded many times. CDR3 region: CASSLALMAGGNSPLHF. Written as DNA, the CDR3 is TGTGCCAGCAGCTTAGCGCTAATGGCAGGGGGTAATTCACCCCTCCACTTT. V gene TRBV7-2 combines with J gene TRBJ1-6; 7 bases are shared with TRBD1. The CDR3 totals 17 residues. The junction had 8 bases not matched to a gene; V was cut back by 0 bases and J by 6 bases. Germline-derived CDR1 and CDR2 are SGHTA and FQGNSA.

This clonotype has only a few counts. V gene TRBV20-1 combines with J gene TRBJ2-7; TRBD2 agrees at 8 bases. Germline V gene lookup returns CDR1 DFQATT and CDR2 SNEGSKA (reference sequence). J was trimmed by 3 bases and V by 5 bases; bases with no gene match: 3. This CDR3 is 12 amino acids long. DNA for the CDR3: TGCAGTGCTGGGCGGGGGGACTACGAGCAGTACTTC. It encodes CSAGRGDYEQYF.

The chain employs TRBV25-1 and TRBJ1-1, with D perhaps matching TRBD1 (6 bases). CDR1 and CDR2 (germline): MGHDK, SYGVNS. The CDR3 length is 14 residues. V lost 5 bases, J lost 6 bases, and 16 bases lay in between. This chain's CDR3 is CASSSQGRFAEAFF. The DNA for the CDR3 is TGTGCCAGCAGTTCCCAGGGGCGGTTCGCTGAAGCTTTCTTT.